The 21 T cell receptor beta chains presented below share a single source sample, sequenced in a study of T-cell reconstitution after alpha-beta-depleted transplantation in children. Preparing the TCRbeta library involved the use of unique molecular identifiers. TCRdb analysed the PCR reads with MiXCR anew, one entry per CDR3 protein. The table lists 45,000 or so distinct CDR3 sequences, 52% of them singletons, with more than 30% in the top ten. The sequences come from peripheral blood, collected before TCRalphabeta/CD19-depleted stem cell transplant. These TCRs come from a boy in the first two years of life with SCID, due to receive a stem cell transplant.

This clonotype was seen more than once but under ten times. This rearrangement joins TRBV6-1 to TRBJ2-3; perhaps TRBD1 as D (6 bases). This CDR3 has 16 amino acids. V lost 8 bases to trimming and J lost 0 bases, with 18 bases between them. Germline CDR1 reads MNHNS; CDR2 reads SASEGT. CDR3 amino acids: CASQPLRGLSTDTQYF. The CDR3 nucleotides are TGTGCCAGCCAGCCCCTCAGGGGTTTGAGCACAGATACGCAGTATTTT.

This chain uses TRBV14 with TRBJ2-5, with 9 positions matching TRBD1. The V gene's germline CDR1 is SGHDN and CDR2 FVKESK. CDR3 length: 15 residues. The V segment lost 4 bases and the J segment 1 base; nucleotides outside the gene matches: 4. The CDR3 here is CASSLKTGGQETQYF. Here the CDR3 DNA reads TGTGCCAGCAGCCTGAAGACAGGGGGCCAAGAGACCCAGTACTTC.

A few counts support this clonotype. The chain joins TRBV7-9 to TRBJ2-7, with D tentatively TRBD1 or TRBD2 (5 bases each). The CDR3 contains 13 residues. Trimming stripped 5 bases from V and 1 base from J, with 9 bases between. Germline CDR1 SEHNR, CDR2 FQNEAQ (reference sequence). CDR3 sequence (DNA): TGTGCCAGCAGCCGGGACCTTTCCTACGAGCAGTACTTC. It encodes CASSRDLSYEQYF.

This clonotype has just a few counts. The genes are TRBV5-1 and TRBJ1-1, with D hard to call. CDR3 length: 13 amino acids. Germline V gene data show CDR1 as SGHRS and CDR2 as YFSETQ. V dropped 4 bases and J dropped 11 bases, with 18 bases sitting between them. CDR3 protein: CASSADFGMWAFF. Written as DNA, the CDR3 is TGCGCCAGCAGCGCCGACTTCGGTATGTGGGCTTTCTTT.

The rearrangement uses TRBV7-8 and TRBJ2-2; 13 positions agree with TRBD2. The J segment lost 3 bases and the V segment lost 5 bases, leaving 6 bases of the junction unmatched. From germline, CDR1 is SGHVS and CDR2 FQNEAQ. The CDR3 is made up of 17 amino acids. CDR3 in DNA: TGTGCCAGCAGCATCGGACTAGCGGGGGCCTACACCGGGGAGCTGTTTTTT. Protein sequence: CASSIGLAGAYTGELFF. Complete variable domain (other parts from reference TRBV7-8 and TRBJ2-2): GAGVSQSPRYKVAKRGQDVALRCDPISGHVSLFWYQQALGQGPEFLTYFQNEAQLDKSGLPSDRFFAERPEGSVSTLKIQRTQQEDSAVYLCASSIGLAGAYTGELFFGEGSRLTVL.

The V call is TRBV29-1, the J call TRBJ2-3, with 8 bases aligning to TRBD1. Germline-derived CDR1 and CDR2 are SQVTM and ANQGSEA. The CDR3 totals 17 residues. Trimming cost V 7 bases and J 1 base; bases outside gene matches: 16. The CDR3 DNA follows: TGCAGCGCTACAGTCCTGGCCCAGGGGGCAGGCACAGATACGCAGTATTTT. Its protein is CSATVLAQGAGTDTQYF.

The sample holds a few counts of this clonotype. The chain has TRBV12-3 or TRBV12-4 and TRBJ2-5; the match to TRBD1 covers 7 bases. The CDR3 totals 14 residues. With 7 bases clipped from V and 1 base from J, the junction kept 6 bases outside the gene matches. The CDR3, as DNA: TGTGCCAGCATTAAAGGGACAGCCCAAGAGACCCAGTACTTC. Amino acids: CASIKGTAQETQYF.

V and J are TRBV6-1 and TRBJ2-2, with D hard to call. The CDR3 contains 11 residues. From germline, CDR1 is MNHNS and CDR2 SASEGT. V dropped 11 bases and J dropped 6 bases, with 10 bases sitting between them. The chain's CDR3 is CALRSAGELFF. CDR3 nucleotides: TGTGCCCTTAGGAGCGCCGGGGAGCTGTTTTTT.

This clonotype was seen a handful of times. This sequence joins TRBV28 and TRBJ1-5; 9 bases map to TRBD1. The CDR3 runs to 17 residues. After removal of 3 bases from V and 1 base from J, the junction contained 7 bases not matched to a gene. Germline CDR1 is MDHEN and CDR2 is SYDVKM. CDR3 sequence: CASSFVTGTGSNQPQHF. The CDR3 DNA reads TGTGCCAGCAGTTTTGTGACAGGGACAGGGAGCAATCAGCCCCAGCATTTT.

The chain has TRBV10-3 and TRBJ2-6, with D unclear. CDR3 length: 13 residues. V was trimmed by 3 bases and J by 3 bases, leaving 3 bases between them. Germline loops: CDR1 ENHRY, CDR2 SYGVKD. The CDR3 nucleotides read TGTGCCATCAGTGACGGTGGGGCCAACGTCCTGACTTTC. It yields the protein CAISDGGANVLTF.

The chain joins TRBV20-1 to TRBJ2-5, with TRBD2 matching over 12 bases. CDR1 DFQATT and CDR2 SNEGSKA come from the germline V gene (reference sequence). This CDR3 is 14 amino acids long. V shed 5 bases, J shed 13 bases, and the junction held 14 bases outside the gene matches. The CDR3 loop reads CSAGISSGGAPRYF. The CDR3, as DNA: TGCAGTGCTGGAATATCTAGCGGGGGGGCCCCTCGGTACTTC.

The chain employs TRBV25-1 and TRBJ2-1; TRBD2 aligns across 16 bases. CDR1 and CDR2 (germline): MGHDK, SYGVNS. The V and J ends lost 9 bases and 8 bases, in that order; junction bases with no gene match: 10. The CDR3 has 16 amino acids. The CDR3 bases are TGTGCCAGTTTCCCGGGACTAGCGGGGGGGCCGGATGAGCAGTTCTTC. Translation: CASFPGLAGGPDEQFF.

This clonotype turned up a few times. This chain uses TRBV3-1 with TRBJ2-1; D unresolved. V gave up 0 bases and J gave up 4 bases, with 10 bases separating them. The CDR3 contains 15 residues. CDR1 LGHDT and CDR2 YNNKEL come from the germline V gene (reference sequence). The CDR3 region is CASSQDTEVYNEQFF. In nucleotides, the CDR3 is TGTGCCAGCAGCCAAGACACAGAGGTGTACAATGAGCAGTTCTTC.

This rearrangement joins TRBV20-1 to TRBJ1-6, with 7 bases aligning to TRBD1. V dropped 3 bases and J dropped 9; count of bases not matched to a gene: 5. Germline V gives CDR1 DFQATT, CDR2 SNEGSKA (reference sequence). The CDR3 loop spans 13 amino acids. CDR3 nucleotides: TGCAGTGCTAGGGGGACAGATACTTCACCCCTCCACTTT. Translating it yields CSARGTDTSPLHF.

This clonotype occurred a few times. This rearrangement joins TRBV5-1 to TRBJ2-1, with 12 bases identical to TRBD1. The germline V gene encodes CDR1 SGHRS and CDR2 YFSETQ. Trimming at V came to 2 bases and at J to 8 bases, leaving 5 bases not matched to a gene. The CDR3 is made up of 15 amino acids. The CDR3 reads CASSFRDRGRDEQFF. The CDR3 DNA reads as TGCGCCAGCAGCTTCCGGGACAGGGGGCGGGATGAGCAGTTCTTC.

This chain connects TRBV20-1 to TRBJ2-7; weak D call: TRBD2 (5 bases). In germline, CDR1 is DFQATT, CDR2 SNEGSKA (reference sequence). Trimming took 5 bases from V and 3 from J, leaving 14 bases between them. The CDR3 is 13 amino acids. In DNA, the CDR3 is TGCAGTGCTCGAGGGCGAGTCGGCTACGAGCAGTACTTC. Translated, it gives CSARGRVGYEQYF.

The V and J genes are TRBV10-2 and TRBJ2-7; possibly TRBD1 or TRBD2 for D (5 bases each). V gave up 3 bases and J gave up 4 bases, with 7 bases separating them. Germline V gene sequence: CDR1 WSHSY, CDR2 SAAADI. The CDR3 contains 12 residues. The CDR3 here is CASSDEGYEQYF. DNA of the CDR3: TGCGCCAGCAGTGATGAGGGGTACGAGCAGTACTTC.

This clonotype was detected only a few times. This chain connects TRBV21-1 to TRBJ2-3. TRBV21-1 corresponds to a pseudogene. The length of the CDR3 is 13 residues. The CDR3, as DNA: TGTGCCAGCAGCAAAAATCACGGAGATACGCAGTATTTT. This sequence encodes CASSKNHGDTQYF.

The rearrangement links TRBV6-4 to TRBJ2-2; D is undetermined. Trimming left V 2 bases short and J 7 bases short, with 8 bases between. The V gene's germline CDR1 is MRHNA and CDR2 SNTAGT. The CDR3 contains 13 residues. CDR3 bases: TGTGCCAGCAGTGACAGGGATGGCGGGGAGCTGTTTTTT. It specifies CASSDRDGGELFF.

The table lists this clonotype with a few counts. The CDR3 DNA reads TGCAGTGCTTACCCTCTAACAGGGGGCTTAGGTCGGACTGAAGCTTTCTTT. Residues: CSAYPLTGGLGRTEAFF. V usage is TRBV20-1 and J usage is TRBJ1-1; 9 bases agree with TRBD1. The CDR3 sequence is 17 residues long. CDR1 and CDR2 (germline): DFQATT, SNEGSKA (reference sequence). V shed 5 bases, J shed 5 bases, and the junction held 18 bases outside the gene matches.

J is TRBJ1-2 and V is TRBV20-1; TRBD1 agrees at 9 bases. CDR1 DFQATT and CDR2 SNEGSKA come from the germline V gene (reference sequence). There are 13 residues in the CDR3. V was pared by 3 bases and J by 8 bases, with 7 bases of the junction left unmatched. CDR3 region: CSASLTGTGGYTF. CDR3 DNA sequence: TGCAGTGCTAGTTTGACCGGGACAGGGGGCTACACCTTC.